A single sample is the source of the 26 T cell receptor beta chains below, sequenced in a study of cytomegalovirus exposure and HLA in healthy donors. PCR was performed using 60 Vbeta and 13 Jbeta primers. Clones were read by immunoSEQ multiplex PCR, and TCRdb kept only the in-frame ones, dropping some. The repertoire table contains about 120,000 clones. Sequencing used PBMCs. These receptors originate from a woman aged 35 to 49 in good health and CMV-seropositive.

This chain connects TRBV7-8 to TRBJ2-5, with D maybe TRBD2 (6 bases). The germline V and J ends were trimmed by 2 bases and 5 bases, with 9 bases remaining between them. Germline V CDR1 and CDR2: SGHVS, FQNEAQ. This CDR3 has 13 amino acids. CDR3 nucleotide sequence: TGTGCCAGCAGCTTAATGGGGAGGGAGACCCAGTACTTC. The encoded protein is CASSLMGRETQYF.

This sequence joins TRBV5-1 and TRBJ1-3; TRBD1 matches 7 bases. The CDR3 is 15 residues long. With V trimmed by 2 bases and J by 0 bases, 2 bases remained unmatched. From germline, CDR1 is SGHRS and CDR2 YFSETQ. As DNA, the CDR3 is TGCGCCAGCAGCTTACAGGGGAACTCTGGAAACACCATATATTTT. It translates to CASSLQGNSGNTIYF.

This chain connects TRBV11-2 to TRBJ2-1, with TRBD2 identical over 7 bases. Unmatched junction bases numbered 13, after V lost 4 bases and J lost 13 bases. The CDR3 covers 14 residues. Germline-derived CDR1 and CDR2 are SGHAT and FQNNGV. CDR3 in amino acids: CASSSTRSPSGQFF. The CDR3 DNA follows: TGTGCCAGCAGCTCCACCCGGTCCCCTAGCGGACAGTTCTTC.

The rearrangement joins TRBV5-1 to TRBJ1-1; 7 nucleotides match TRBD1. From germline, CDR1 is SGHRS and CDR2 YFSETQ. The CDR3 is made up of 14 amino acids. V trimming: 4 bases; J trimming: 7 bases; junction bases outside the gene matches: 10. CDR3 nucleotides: TGCGCCAGCAGCATGGGACAGAGAACAGATGAAGCTTTCTTT. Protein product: CASSMGQRTDEAFF.

CDR3 nucleotides: TGCAGCGTAGAGCGTAGACAGGGCGGCACTGAAGCTTTCTTT. It specifies CSVERRQGGTEAFF. The chain uses TRBV29-1 and TRBJ1-1; 7 bases fit TRBD1. Germline CDR1 reads SQVTM; CDR2 reads ANQGSEA. J was trimmed by 4 bases and V by 6 bases; bases with no gene match: 11. The CDR3 is made up of 14 amino acids.

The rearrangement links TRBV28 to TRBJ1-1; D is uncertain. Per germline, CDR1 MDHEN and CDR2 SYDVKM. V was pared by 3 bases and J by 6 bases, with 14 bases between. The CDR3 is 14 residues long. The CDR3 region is CASSFAEWEAEAFF. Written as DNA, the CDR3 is TGTGCCAGCAGTTTCGCAGAATGGGAGGCTGAAGCTTTCTTT.

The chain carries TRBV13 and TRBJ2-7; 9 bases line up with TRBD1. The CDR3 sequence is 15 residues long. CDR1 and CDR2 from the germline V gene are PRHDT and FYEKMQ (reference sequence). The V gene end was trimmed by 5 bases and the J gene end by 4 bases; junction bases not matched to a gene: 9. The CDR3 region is CASSPPGTGIYEQYF. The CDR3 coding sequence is TGTGCCAGCAGCCCCCCCGGGACAGGGATATACGAGCAGTACTTC.

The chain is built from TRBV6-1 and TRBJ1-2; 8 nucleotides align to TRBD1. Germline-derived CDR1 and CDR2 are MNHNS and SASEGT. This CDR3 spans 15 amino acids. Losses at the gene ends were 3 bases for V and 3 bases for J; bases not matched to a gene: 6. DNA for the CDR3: TGTGCCAGCAGTGACGGACAGGGATCTTACTATGGCTACACCTTC. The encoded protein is CASSDGQGSYYGYTF.

CDR3 sequence: CASSEEWQRNYGYTF. The CDR3 nucleotides are TGTGCCAGCAGTGAAGAATGGCAACGAAACTATGGCTACACCTTC. V is TRBV2 and J is TRBJ1-2; no clear D gene. This CDR3 is 15 amino acids long. The V end lost 1 base, the J end lost 2 bases, and 11 bases lay between the germline ends. Looked up from germline, CDR1 is SNHLY and CDR2 is FYNNEI.

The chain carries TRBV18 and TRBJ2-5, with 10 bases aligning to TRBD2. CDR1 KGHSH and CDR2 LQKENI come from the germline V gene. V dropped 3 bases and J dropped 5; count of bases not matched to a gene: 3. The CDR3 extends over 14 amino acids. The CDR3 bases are TGTGCCAGCTCACCCCTAGCGGGAGTGGAGACCCAGTACTTC. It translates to CASSPLAGVETQYF.

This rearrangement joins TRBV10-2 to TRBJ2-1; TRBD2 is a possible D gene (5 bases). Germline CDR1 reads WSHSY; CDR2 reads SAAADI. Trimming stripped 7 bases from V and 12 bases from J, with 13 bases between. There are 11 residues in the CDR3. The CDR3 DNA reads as TGCGCCAGCACGATCGGAGAGGGGCAGTTCTTC. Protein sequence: CASTIGEGQFF.

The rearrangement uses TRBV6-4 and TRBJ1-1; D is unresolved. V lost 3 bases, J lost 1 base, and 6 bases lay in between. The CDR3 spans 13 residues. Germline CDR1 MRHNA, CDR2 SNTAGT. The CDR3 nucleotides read TGTGCCAGCAGTGAACAGACGAACACTGAAGCTTTCTTT. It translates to CASSEQTNTEAFF.

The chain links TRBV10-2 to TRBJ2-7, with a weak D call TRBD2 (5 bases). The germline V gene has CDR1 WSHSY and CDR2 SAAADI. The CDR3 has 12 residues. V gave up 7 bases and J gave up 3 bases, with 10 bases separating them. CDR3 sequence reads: CASKSRGYEQYF. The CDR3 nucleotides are TGCGCCAGCAAAAGCCGGGGCTACGAGCAGTACTTC.

CDR3 in DNA: TGTGCCAGCAGTGTGGGGACAGGCCGGTTGGGAGATCAGCCCCAGCATTTT. It specifies CASSVGTGRLGDQPQHF. The chain combines TRBV2 with TRBJ1-5, with 8 nucleotides matching TRBD1. V lost 4 bases to trimming and J lost 5 bases; unmatched junction nucleotides: 13. Per germline, CDR1 SNHLY and CDR2 FYNNEI. The CDR3 spans 17 residues.

The CDR3 is CASSFPGYRGEAFF. In DNA, the CDR3 is TGTGCCAGCAGCTTCCCGGGGTACAGGGGTGAAGCTTTCTTT. This rearrangement joins TRBV7-9 to TRBJ1-1; 7 bases are a match to TRBD1. Per the germline V gene, CDR1 is SEHNR and CDR2 is FQNEAQ (reference sequence). This CDR3 region has 14 residues. The ends lost 3 bases at V and 7 bases at J; junction bases unmatched: 8. Drawing the rest from reference TRBV7-9 and TRBJ1-1, the complete variable domain is DTGVSQNPRHKITKRGQNVTFRCDPISEHNRLYWYRQTLGQGPEFLTYFQNEAQLEKSRLLSDRFSAERPKGSFSTLEIQRTEQGDSAMYLCASSFPGYRGEAFFGQGTRLTVV.

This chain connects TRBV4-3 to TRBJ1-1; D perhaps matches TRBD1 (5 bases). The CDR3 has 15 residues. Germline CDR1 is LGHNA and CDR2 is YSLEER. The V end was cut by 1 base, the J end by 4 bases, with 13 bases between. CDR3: CASSQVGRGATEAFF. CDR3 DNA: TGCGCCAGCAGCCAAGTGGGGCGAGGTGCCACTGAAGCTTTCTTT.

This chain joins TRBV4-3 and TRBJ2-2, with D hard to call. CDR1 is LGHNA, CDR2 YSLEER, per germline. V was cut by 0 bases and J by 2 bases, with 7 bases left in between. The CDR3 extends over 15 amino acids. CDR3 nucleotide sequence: TGCGCCAGCAGCCAAGATTTTATTAACACCGGGGAGCTGTTTTTT. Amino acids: CASSQDFINTGELFF.

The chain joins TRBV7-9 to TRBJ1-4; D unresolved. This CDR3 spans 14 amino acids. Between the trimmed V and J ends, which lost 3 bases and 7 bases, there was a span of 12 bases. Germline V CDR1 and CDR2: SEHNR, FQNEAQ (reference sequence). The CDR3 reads CASSLGGRGEKLFF. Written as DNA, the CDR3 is TGTGCCAGCAGCTTGGGCGGACGGGGTGAAAAACTGTTTTTT.

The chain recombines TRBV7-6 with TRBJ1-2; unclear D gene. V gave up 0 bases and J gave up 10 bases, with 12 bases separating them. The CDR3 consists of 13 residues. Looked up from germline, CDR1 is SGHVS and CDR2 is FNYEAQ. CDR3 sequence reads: CASSLALGGIYTF. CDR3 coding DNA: TGTGCCAGCAGCTTAGCGTTGGGAGGGATCTACACCTTC.

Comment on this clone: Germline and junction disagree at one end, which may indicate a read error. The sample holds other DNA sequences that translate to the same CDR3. The CDR3: CASSPGLAGYGSYEQYF. CDR3 nucleotides: TGCGCCAGCAGCCCAGGACTAGCGGGATACGGCTCCTACGAGCAGTACTTC. The chain carries TRBV5-6 and TRBJ2-7; 12 bases are shared with TRBD2. Germline V CDR1 and CDR2: SGHDT, YYEEEE. CDR3 length: 17 residues. Based on the CDR3 plus reference TRBV5-6 and TRBJ2-7, the full variable domain is DAGVTQSPTHLIKTRGQQVTLRCSPKSGHDTVSWYQQALGQGPQFIFQYYEEEERQRGNFPDRFSGHQFPNYSSELNVNALLLGDSALYLCASSPGLAGYGSYEQYFGPGTRLTVT.

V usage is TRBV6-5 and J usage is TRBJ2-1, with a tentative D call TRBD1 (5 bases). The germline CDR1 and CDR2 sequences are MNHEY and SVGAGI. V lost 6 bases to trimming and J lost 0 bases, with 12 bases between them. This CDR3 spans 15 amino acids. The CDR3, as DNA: TGTGCCAGCAGCCAAGGACAATTCTCCTACAATGAGCAGTTCTTC. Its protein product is CASSQGQFSYNEQFF.

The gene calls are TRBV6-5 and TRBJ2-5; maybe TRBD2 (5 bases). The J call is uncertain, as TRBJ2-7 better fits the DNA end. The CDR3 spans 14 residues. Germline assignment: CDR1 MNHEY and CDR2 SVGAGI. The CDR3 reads CASRRRGSVDEQYF. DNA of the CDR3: TGTGCCAGCAGACGACGGGGTTCGGTGGACGAGCAGTACTTC.

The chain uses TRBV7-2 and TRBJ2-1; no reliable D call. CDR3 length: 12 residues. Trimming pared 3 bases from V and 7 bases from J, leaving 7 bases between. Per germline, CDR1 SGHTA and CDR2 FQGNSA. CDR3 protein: CASSFTTNEQFF. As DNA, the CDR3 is TGTGCCAGCAGCTTTACTACTAATGAGCAGTTCTTC.

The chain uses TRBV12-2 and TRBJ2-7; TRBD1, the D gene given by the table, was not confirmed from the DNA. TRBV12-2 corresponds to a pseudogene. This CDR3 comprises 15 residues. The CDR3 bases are TGTGCAAGTCGCCCCCAGGCCACGAAAACCTACGAGCAGTACTTC. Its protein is CASRPQATKTYEQYF.

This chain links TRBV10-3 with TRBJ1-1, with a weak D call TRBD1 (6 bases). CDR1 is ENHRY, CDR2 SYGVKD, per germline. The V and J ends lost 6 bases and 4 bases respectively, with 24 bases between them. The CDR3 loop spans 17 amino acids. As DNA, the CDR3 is TGTGCCATCAGGCCCGCAGGGGATAGAGAGGGATCCACTGAAGCTTTCTTT. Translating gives CAIRPAGDREGSTEAFF.

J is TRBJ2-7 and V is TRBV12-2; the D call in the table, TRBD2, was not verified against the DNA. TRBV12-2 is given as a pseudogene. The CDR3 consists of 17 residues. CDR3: CASRLNGGSGASYEQYF. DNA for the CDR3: TGTGCAAGTCGCTTAAATGGGGGGAGCGGGGCCTCCTACGAGCAGTACTTC.